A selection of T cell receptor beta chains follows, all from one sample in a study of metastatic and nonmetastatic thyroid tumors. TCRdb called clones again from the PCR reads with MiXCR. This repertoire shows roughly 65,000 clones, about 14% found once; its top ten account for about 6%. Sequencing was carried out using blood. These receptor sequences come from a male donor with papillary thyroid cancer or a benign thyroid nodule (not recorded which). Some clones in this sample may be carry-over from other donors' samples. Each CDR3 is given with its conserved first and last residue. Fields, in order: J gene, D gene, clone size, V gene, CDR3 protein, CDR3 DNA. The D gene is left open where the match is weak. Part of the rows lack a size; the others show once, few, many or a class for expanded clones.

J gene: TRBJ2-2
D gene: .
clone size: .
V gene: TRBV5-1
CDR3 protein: CASSLDRYRANTGELFF
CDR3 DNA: TGCGCCAGCAGCTTGGACAGGTACAGGGCGAACACCGGGGAGCTGTTTTTT

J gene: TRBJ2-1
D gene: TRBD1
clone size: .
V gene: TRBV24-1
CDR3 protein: CATSDSAGGSYNEQFF
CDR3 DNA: TGTGCCACCAGTGATTCGGCAGGGGGCTCCTACAATGAGCAGTTCTTC

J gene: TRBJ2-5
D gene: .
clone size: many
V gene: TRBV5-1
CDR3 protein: CASSLKYKGTETQYF
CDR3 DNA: TGCGCCAGCAGCTTGAAGTACAAGGGTACTGAGACCCAGTACTTC

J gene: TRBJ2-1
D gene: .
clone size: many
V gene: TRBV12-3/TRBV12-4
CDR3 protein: CASSTGAMAVSSYNEQFF
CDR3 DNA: TGTGCCAGCAGCACCGGAGCGATGGCGGTCAGCTCCTACAATGAGCAGTTCTTC

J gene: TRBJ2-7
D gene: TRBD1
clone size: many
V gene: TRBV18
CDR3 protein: CASSPRQGDEQYF
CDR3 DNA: TGTGCCAGCTCACCCCGTCAGGGGGACGAGCAGTACTTC

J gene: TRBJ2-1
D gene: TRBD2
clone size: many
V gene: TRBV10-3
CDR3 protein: CAISEKAGAWNEQFF
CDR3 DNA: TGTGCCATCAGTGAGAAGGCGGGAGCTTGGAATGAGCAGTTCTTC

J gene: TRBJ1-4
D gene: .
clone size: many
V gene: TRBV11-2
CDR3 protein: CASSLGGGEKLFF
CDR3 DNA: TGTGCCAGCAGCTTAGGAGGGGGTGAAAAACTGTTTTTT

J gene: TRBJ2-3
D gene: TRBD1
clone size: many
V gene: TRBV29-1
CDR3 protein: CSVGNWDSFTDTQYF
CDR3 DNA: TGCAGCGTTGGTAATTGGGACAGCTTCACAGATACGCAGTATTTT

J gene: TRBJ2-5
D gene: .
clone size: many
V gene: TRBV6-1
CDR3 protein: CASRQTIQETQYF
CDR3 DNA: TGTGCCAGCAGACAGACTATCCAAGAGACCCAGTACTTC

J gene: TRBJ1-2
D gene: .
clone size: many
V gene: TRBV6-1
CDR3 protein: CASSVMNPYYGYTF
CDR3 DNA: TGTGCCAGCAGTGTAATGAATCCATATTATGGCTACACCTTC

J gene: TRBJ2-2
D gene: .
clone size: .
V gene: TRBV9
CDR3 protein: CASSVAGFNGELFF
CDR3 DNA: TGTGCCAGCAGCGTAGCGGGATTTAACGGGGAGCTGTTTTTT

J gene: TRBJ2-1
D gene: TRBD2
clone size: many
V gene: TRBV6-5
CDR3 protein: CASSYLTSGSGEQFF
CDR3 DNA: TGTGCCAGCAGTTACTTGACTAGCGGGAGTGGAGAGCAGTTCTTC

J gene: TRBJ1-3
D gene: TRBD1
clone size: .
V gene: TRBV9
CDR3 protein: CASSDTGQNYRNTIYF
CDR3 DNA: TGTGCCAGCAGCGACACGGGACAGAACTATAGAAACACCATATATTTT

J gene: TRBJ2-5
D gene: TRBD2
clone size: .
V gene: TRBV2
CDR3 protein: CASRLGTSGISRETQYF
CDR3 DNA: TGTGCCAGCAGGCTAGGGACTAGCGGTATTTCGCGGGAGACCCAGTACTTC

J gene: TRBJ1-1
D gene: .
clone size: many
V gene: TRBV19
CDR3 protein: CASNVEGVFTEAFF
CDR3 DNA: TGTGCCAGTAACGTCGAGGGGGTGTTCACTGAAGCTTTCTTT

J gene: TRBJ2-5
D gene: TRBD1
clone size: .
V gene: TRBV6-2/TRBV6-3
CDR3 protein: CASSRQGPQETQYF
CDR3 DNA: TGTGCCAGCAGTCGACAGGGTCCCCAAGAGACCCAGTACTTC

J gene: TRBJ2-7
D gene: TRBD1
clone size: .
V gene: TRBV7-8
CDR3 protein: CASSFTTGAYEQYF
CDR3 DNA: TGTGCCAGCAGCTTTACTACAGGGGCGTACGAGCAGTACTTC

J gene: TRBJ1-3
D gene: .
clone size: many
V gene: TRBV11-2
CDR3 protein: CASTPGNTIYF
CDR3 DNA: TGTGCCAGCACCCCGGGAAACACCATATATTTT

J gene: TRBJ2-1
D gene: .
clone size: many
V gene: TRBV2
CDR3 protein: CASSVNVVNEQFF
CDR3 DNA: TGTGCCAGCTCTGTCAACGTGGTCAATGAGCAGTTCTTC

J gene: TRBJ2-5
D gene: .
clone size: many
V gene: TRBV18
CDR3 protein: CASSTGRGSQETQYF
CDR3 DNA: TGTGCCAGCTCAACAGGGCGCGGGTCTCAAGAGACCCAGTACTTC

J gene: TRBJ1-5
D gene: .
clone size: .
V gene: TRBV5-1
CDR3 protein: CASSSGFDNQPQHF
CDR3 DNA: TGCGCCAGCAGCTCGGGTTTCGATAATCAGCCCCAGCATTTT

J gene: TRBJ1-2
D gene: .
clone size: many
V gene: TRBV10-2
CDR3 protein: CASSNTDYGYTF
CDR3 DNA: TGCGCCAGCAGTAACACCGACTATGGCTACACCTTC

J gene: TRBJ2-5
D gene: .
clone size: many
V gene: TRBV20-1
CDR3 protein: CSARDWGAPETQYF
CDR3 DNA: TGCAGTGCTAGAGATTGGGGGGCCCCAGAGACCCAGTACTTC

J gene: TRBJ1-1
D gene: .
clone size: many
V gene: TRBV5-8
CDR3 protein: CASSLLGPNTEAFF
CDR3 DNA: TGTGCCAGCAGCTTGTTAGGGCCGAACACTGAAGCTTTCTTT

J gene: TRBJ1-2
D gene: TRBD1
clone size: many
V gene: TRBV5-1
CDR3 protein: CASSLESGGDGYTF
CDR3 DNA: TGCGCCAGCAGCTTGGAATCAGGGGGGGATGGCTACACCTTC

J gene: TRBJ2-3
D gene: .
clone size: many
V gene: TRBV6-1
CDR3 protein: CASSPGTGYTDTQYF
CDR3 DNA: TGTGCCAGCAGCCCCGGGACGGGGTACACAGATACGCAGTATTTT

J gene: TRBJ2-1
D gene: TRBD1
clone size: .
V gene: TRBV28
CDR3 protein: CASSSYVGQGRDNEQFF
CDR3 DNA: TGTGCCAGCAGTTCTTATGTAGGACAGGGGAGGGACAATGAGCAGTTCTTC

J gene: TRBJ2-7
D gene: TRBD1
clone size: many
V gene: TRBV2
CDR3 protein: CASQMQGASYEQYF
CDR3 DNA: TGTGCCAGCCAAATGCAGGGGGCGTCCTACGAGCAGTACTTC

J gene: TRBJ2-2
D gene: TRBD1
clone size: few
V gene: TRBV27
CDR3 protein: CAGSCVVGTEGTGELFF
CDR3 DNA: TGTGCCGGCAGTTGCGTAGTCGGGACAGAGGGGACCGGGGAGCTGTTTTTT

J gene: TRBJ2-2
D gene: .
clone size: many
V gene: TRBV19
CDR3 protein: CIALIGRVDTGELFF
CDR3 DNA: TGTATCGCTCTAATCGGCAGGGTGGACACCGGGGAGCTGTTTTTT

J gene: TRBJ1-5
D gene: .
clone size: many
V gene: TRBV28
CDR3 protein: CASTDSNQPQHF
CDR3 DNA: TGTGCCAGCACGGATAGCAATCAGCCCCAGCATTTT

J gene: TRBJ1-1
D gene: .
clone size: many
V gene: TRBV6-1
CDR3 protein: CASSEAAWIWGLNTEAFF
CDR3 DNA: TGTGCCAGCAGTGAAGCGGCCTGGATTTGGGGCCTGAACACTGAAGCTTTCTTT

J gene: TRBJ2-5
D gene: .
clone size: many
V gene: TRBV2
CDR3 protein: CASSGRRGETQYF
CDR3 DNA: TGTGCCAGCAGTGGACGGAGGGGAGAGACCCAGTACTTC

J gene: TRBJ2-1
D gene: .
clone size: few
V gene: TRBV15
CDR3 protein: CATSSARALYNEQFF
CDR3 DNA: TGTGCCACCAGCAGTGCCAGGGCCCTCTACAATGAGCAGTTCTTC

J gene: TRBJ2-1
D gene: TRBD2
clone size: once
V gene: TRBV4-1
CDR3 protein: CASSPGLAGGINEQFF
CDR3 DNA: TGCGCCAGCAGCCCAGGACTAGCGGGAGGCATCAATGAGCAGTTCTTC

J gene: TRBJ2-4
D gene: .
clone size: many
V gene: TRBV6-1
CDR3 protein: CASSLQGTLLAKNIQYF
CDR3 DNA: TGTGCCAGCAGTTTACAAGGGACGTTGCTAGCCAAAAACATTCAGTACTTC

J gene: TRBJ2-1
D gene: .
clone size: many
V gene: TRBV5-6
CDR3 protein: CASSLASGYNEQFF
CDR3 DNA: TGTGCCAGCAGCTTGGCGAGCGGATACAATGAGCAGTTCTTC

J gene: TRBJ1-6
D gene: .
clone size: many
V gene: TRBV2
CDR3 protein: CASSEAGLSNSPLHF
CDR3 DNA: TGTGCCAGCAGTGAGGCAGGACTTTCCAATTCACCCCTCCACTTT

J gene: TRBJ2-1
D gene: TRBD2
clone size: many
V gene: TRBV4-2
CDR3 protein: CASSQDGVAGGNEQFF
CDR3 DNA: TGTGCCAGCAGCCAAGATGGGGTAGCGGGAGGTAATGAGCAGTTCTTC

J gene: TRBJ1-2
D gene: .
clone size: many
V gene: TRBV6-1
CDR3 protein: CASSEYGEANYGYTF
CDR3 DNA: TGTGCCAGCAGTGAATACGGAGAAGCTAACTATGGCTACACCTTC

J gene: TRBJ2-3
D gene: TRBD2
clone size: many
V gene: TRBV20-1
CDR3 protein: CSARVSSGSTDTQYF
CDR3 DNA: TGCAGTGCTAGAGTGTCTAGCGGAAGCACAGATACGCAGTATTTT

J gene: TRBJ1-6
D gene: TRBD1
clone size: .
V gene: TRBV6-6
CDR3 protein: CATSRRLDGTGDNSPLHF
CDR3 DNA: TGTGCCACCTCTCGGCGGCTTGACGGGACAGGGGATAATTCACCCCTCCACTTT

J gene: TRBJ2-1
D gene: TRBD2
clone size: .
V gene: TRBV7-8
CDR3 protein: CASSLLAANEQFF
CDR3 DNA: TGTGCCAGCAGCCTACTAGCGGCCAATGAGCAGTTCTTC

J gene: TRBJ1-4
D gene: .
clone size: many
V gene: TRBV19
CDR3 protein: CASSGLGADEKLFF
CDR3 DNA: TGTGCCAGTAGTGGACTGGGGGCGGATGAAAAACTGTTTTTT

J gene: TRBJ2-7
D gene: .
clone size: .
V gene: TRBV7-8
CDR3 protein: CASSRFGNYEQYF
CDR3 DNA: TGTGCCAGCAGCCGGTTCGGGAACTACGAGCAGTACTTC

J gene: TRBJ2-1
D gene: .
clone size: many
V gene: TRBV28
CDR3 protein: CASSFIRQGLGDEQFF
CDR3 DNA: TGTGCCAGCAGTTTTATTCGGCAGGGGCTCGGAGATGAGCAGTTCTTC